In this sample, the clone carrying this T cell receptor beta chain turned up a few times. The target antigen is unknown. The germline V gene encodes CDR1 SGHTA and CDR2 FQGNSA. V was trimmed by 0 bases and J by 8 bases, leaving 13 bases between them. This CDR3 is built from 15 residues. The data derive from a study of T-cell memory formation after mild COVID-19. Overall study results and limits: The study found balanced CD4/CD8 in clones contracting day 15 to 85 and a CD4+ lean in later expanders.

TCRdb independently ran MiXCR on the 5' RACE reads; one entry per CDR3 protein. The table has hundreds of thousands of distinct CDR3 sequences, 8% to 10% seen once. The sequence was collected from a man younger than 30 who had mild COVID-19 (a few samples of this study predate the infection). Cell type and time point are not known. The genes are TRBV7-2 and TRBJ1-4, with D perhaps matching TRBD1 (5 bases). The source material was PBMCs or a T cell subset sorted from them (not recorded which). CDR3 protein: CASSLAGQRGEKLFF. The CDR3 DNA reads as TGTGCCAGCAGCTTAGCGGGGCAACGGGGGGAAAAACTGTTTTTT. The full variable domain, with the rest looked up from reference TRBV7-2 and TRBJ1-4, is GAGVSQSPSNKVTEKGKDVELRCDPISGHTALYWYRQSLGQGLEFLIYFQGNSAPDKSGLPSDRFSAERTGGSVSTLTIQRTQQEDSAVYLCASSLAGQRGEKLFFGSGTQLSVL.